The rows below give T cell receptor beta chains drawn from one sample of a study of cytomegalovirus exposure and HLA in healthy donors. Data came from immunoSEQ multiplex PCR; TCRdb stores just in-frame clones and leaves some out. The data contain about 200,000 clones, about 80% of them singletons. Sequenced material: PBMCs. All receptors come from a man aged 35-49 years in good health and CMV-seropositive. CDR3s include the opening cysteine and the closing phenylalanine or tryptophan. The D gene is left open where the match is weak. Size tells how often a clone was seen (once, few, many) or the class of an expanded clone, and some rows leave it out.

CASSSRDNQPQHF TGTGCCAGCAGTAGCAGGGACAATCAGCCCCAGCATTTT - TRBV2 - TRBJ1-5
CASRRDPNTEAFF TGCGCCAGCAGGAGGGATCCGAACACTGAAGCTTTCTTT - TRBV5-1 - TRBJ1-1
CARTGDSQETQYF TGTGCGCGGACGGGGGACAGCCAAGAGACCCAGTACTTC - TRBV30 - TRBJ2-5
CSVEESTGRGAFF TGCAGCGTTGAAGAAAGTACGGGGCGGGGAGCTTTCTTT - TRBV29-1 - TRBJ1-1
CASSAAGGTGELFF TGTGCCAGCAGCGCAGCGGGAGGCACCGGGGAGCTGTTTTTT - TRBV7-3 TRBD2 TRBJ2-2
CASSPAGRTTGELFF TGTGCCAGCAGTCCTGCCGGGAGGACCACCGGGGAGCTGTTTTTT - TRBV2 TRBD2 TRBJ2-2
CASSEAASGRVRNEQFF TGTGCCAGCAGTGAGGCTGCTAGCGGGAGGGTTAGGAATGAGCAGTTCTTC - TRBV6-1 TRBD2 TRBJ2-1
CASSLGGGQSQETQYF TGTGCCAGCAGTCTAGGGGGGGGACAAAGTCAAGAGACCCAGTACTTC - TRBV2 - TRBJ2-5
CASSLVLAGHNEQFF TGTGCCAGCAGCTTAGTACTAGCGGGCCACAATGAGCAGTTCTTC - TRBV7-8 TRBD2 TRBJ2-1
CASSREGRQFDEQFF TGTGCCAGCAGCAGGGAGGGGCGGCAGTTCGATGAGCAGTTCTTC - TRBV5-8 TRBD2 TRBJ2-1
CASSPRQGNSGANVLTF TGTGCCAGCAGCCCGCGACAGGGAAACTCTGGGGCCAACGTCCTGACTTTC - TRBV9 TRBD1 TRBJ2-6
CASRLSRDLETQYF TGTGCCAGCAGACTCAGCAGGGATTTAGAGACCCAGTACTTC - TRBV27 - TRBJ2-5
CAWTGQGIYGYTF TGTGCCTGGACAGGACAGGGGATCTATGGCTACACCTTC - TRBV30 TRBD1 TRBJ1-2
CASSAGQANSYEQYF TGCGCCAGCAGCGCTGGACAGGCGAACTCCTACGAGCAGTACTTC once TRBV4-1 TRBD1 TRBJ2-7
CASQAQRGSLTISDEQFF TGTGCCAGTCAAGCCCAGCGGGGATCACTCACCATTTCCGATGAGCAGTTCTTC - TRBV19 TRBD2 TRBJ2-1
CASSPGTGVMYEQYF TGTGCCAGCAGCCCCGGGACAGGCGTGATGTACGAGCAGTACTTC - TRBV7-9 TRBD1 TRBJ2-7
CASSPRLASPDTQYF TGCGCCAGCAGCCCCCGACTAGCGAGCCCAGATACGCAGTATTTT - TRBV5-1 TRBD2 TRBJ2-3
CASSEQPLLNYEQYF TGTGCCAGCAGTGAACAACCATTACTCAACTACGAGCAGTACTTC - TRBV6-1 - TRBJ2-7
CASSLQDTDTQYF TGTGCCAGCAGTTTACAGGACACAGATACGCAGTATTTT - TRBV6-1 - TRBJ2-3
CASSLQAVTDTQYF TGTGCCAGCAGCTTGCAAGCGGTCACAGATACGCAGTATTTT - TRBV5-4 - TRBJ2-3
CASSQGTSGVLQEQFF TGCGCCAGCAGCCAAGGGACTAGCGGGGTCTTACAGGAGCAGTTCTTC - TRBV5-1 TRBD2 TRBJ2-1
CASSLVTGANTEAFF TGTGCCAGCAGCTTAGTTACAGGTGCGAACACTGAAGCTTTCTTT - TRBV7-6 - TRBJ1-1
CASSPTAGVGETQYF TGTGCCAGCAGCCCAACCGCGGGAGTTGGTGAGACCCAGTACTTC - TRBV6-5 TRBD2 TRBJ2-5
CASSRGWEGNQPQHF TGTGCCAGTAGTAGGGGTTGGGAGGGCAATCAGCCCCAGCATTTT once TRBV19 - TRBJ1-5
CASTLGGAGYGYTF TGTGCCAGCACCTTGGGAGGGGCTGGCTATGGCTACACCTTC - TRBV11-2 - TRBJ1-2
CASSLRPGGRNEQFF TGTGCCAGCAGTTTAAGGCCAGGGGGCCGCAATGAGCAGTTCTTC - TRBV27 TRBD1 TRBJ2-1
CASRDMGLGNTEAFF TGTGCCTCCAGGGATATGGGATTAGGGAACACTGAAGCTTTCTTT - TRBV6-1 - TRBJ1-1
CASSQMYREMTYNEQFF TGCGCCAGCAGCCAGATGTACAGGGAAATGACCTACAATGAGCAGTTCTTC - TRBV4-1 - TRBJ2-1
CSCGSTDTQYF TGCAGTTGTGGGAGTACAGATACGCAGTATTTT - TRBV20-1 - TRBJ2-3
CASSGWTGGQPQHF TGTGCCAGTAGTGGGTGGACGGGCGGGCAGCCCCAGCATTTT - TRBV19 - TRBJ1-5
CASSIEQGVGGSSYNEQFF TGTGCCAGTAGTATAGAGCAGGGCGTAGGAGGGAGTTCCTACAATGAGCAGTTCTTC - TRBV19 - TRBJ2-1
CASITFGHEQYF TGTGCCAGCATTACCTTCGGTCACGAGCAGTACTTC - TRBV6-1 - TRBJ2-7
CASSIQGWGQPQHF TGTGCCAGTAGTATACAGGGGTGGGGTCAGCCCCAGCATTTT - TRBV19 - TRBJ1-5
CASSPGGYTGELFF TGTGCCAGCAGCCCCGGCGGCTACACCGGGGAGCTGTTTTTT - TRBV7-6 - TRBJ2-2
CASSLGQYNEQFF TGTGCCAGCAGCTTAGGACAGTACAATGAGCAGTTCTTC - TRBV7-8 - TRBJ2-1
CASSNAEGQPQHF TGTGCCAGCAGCAACGCCGAGGGTCAGCCCCAGCATTTT - TRBV9 - TRBJ1-5
CSVASSGSSYEQYF TGCAGCGTCGCCTCTAGCGGGAGTTCCTACGAGCAGTACTTC - TRBV29-1 TRBD2 TRBJ2-7
CASSFDRGNYNEQFF TGTGCCAGCAGTTTTGACAGGGGGAACTACAATGAGCAGTTCTTC few TRBV27 TRBD1 TRBJ2-1
CASSGQGVQPQHF TGTGCCAGCAGCGGACAGGGGGTTCAGCCCCAGCATTTT - TRBV5-8 TRBD1 TRBJ1-5
CASSVGGNSYNEQFF TGTGCCAGCAGCGTAGGCGGGAACTCCTACAATGAGCAGTTCTTC few TRBV9 - TRBJ2-1
CATRLRLADTGELFF TGTGCCACCAGACTTCGACTAGCGGACACCGGGGAGCTGTTTTTT - TRBV15 TRBD2 TRBJ2-2
CASSPTSGRARADTDTQYF TGTGCCAGCAGCCCGACTAGCGGGAGGGCGAGAGCGGACACAGATACGCAGTATTTT - TRBV14 TRBD2 TRBJ2-3
CASSFTGSGELFF TGTGCCAGCAGCTTCACAGGGTCCGGGGAGCTGTTTTTT - TRBV5-4 - TRBJ2-2
CASSFGGGNSNQPQHF TGTGCCAGCAGCTTCGGGGGGGGGAATAGCAATCAGCCCCAGCATTTT - TRBV7-9 - TRBJ1-5
CATSSGGQGGYEQYF TGTGCCACCAGCAGTGGAGGGCAGGGAGGCTACGAGCAGTACTTC - TRBV15 - TRBJ2-7
CASSEAPSIPQFF TGCGCCAGCAGTGAGGCCCCCTCTATTCCCCAGTTCTTC - TRBV10-1 - TRBJ2-1
CASSARDSSNYGYTF TGTGCCAGCAGCGCAAGGGACAGCTCTAACTATGGCTACACCTTC - TRBV9 TRBD1 TRBJ1-2
CASSLDSYNEQFF TGTGCCAGCAGCTTGGACAGTTACAATGAGCAGTTCTTC - TRBV5-4 - TRBJ2-1
CASSLGAVGKETQYF TGTGCCAGCAGCTTAGGGGCAGTCGGAAAAGAGACCCAGTACTTC - TRBV11-2 - TRBJ2-5
CASRDRVSSYNEQFF TGTGCCAGCAGGGACAGGGTTAGCTCCTACAATGAGCAGTTCTTC - TRBV13 TRBD1 TRBJ2-1
CATSRPTGIRADTQYF TGTGCCACCAGCAGACCTACGGGGATAAGGGCGGATACGCAGTATTTT - TRBV15 - TRBJ2-3
CASSNQQGAPGNTIYF TGTGCCAGCAGCAATCAACAGGGGGCGCCTGGAAACACCATATATTTT - TRBV5-4 TRBD1 TRBJ1-3
CASSEFRVPNYGYTF TGTGCCAGCAGTGAATTCAGGGTTCCTAACTATGGCTACACCTTC - TRBV2 - TRBJ1-2